Listed below are T cell receptor beta chains from one sample, sequenced in a study of CD8 T cells in ankylosing spondylitis. Via MiXCR, TCRdb re-called the 5' RACE reads, giving one row per CDR3 protein. This table holds about 280,000 distinct CDR3 sequences, 15% to 20% found once. Sequenced sample: blood, either unsorted or a sorted T cell fraction (not recorded which). These receptors were obtained from a male donor with ankylosing spondylitis or in good health (not recorded which). CDR3s include the opening cysteine and the closing phenylalanine or tryptophan. Each record gives: clone size, J gene, V gene, D gene, CDR3 protein, CDR3 DNA. A D gene is named only where the DNA matches it firmly. Not every row has a clone size; where given, it reads once, few, many or a size class.

few | TRBJ1-4 | TRBV7-9 | TRBD1 | CASSPGTGGSTNEKLFF | TGTGCCAGCAGCCCCGGGACAGGGGGCTCGACTAATGAAAAACTGTTTTTT
. | TRBJ2-1 | TRBV29-1 | . | CSVEFGGEQFF | TGCAGCGTTGAATTCGGGGGTGAGCAGTTCTTC
many | TRBJ1-4 | TRBV10-3 | . | CAISPRATTNEKLFF | TGTGCCATATCCCCCAGGGCCACAACTAATGAAAAACTGTTTTTT
few | TRBJ2-1 | TRBV20-1 | TRBD2 | CSGEAGDVYNEQFF | TGCAGTGGAGAAGCGGGAGACGTCTACAATGAGCAGTTCTTC
few | TRBJ2-1 | TRBV29-1 | . | CSVESPESLYNEQFF | TGCAGCGTTGAAAGCCCAGAAAGTCTGTACAATGAGCAGTTCTTC
many | TRBJ1-6 | TRBV29-1 | TRBD1 | CSVGQELGSPLHF | TGCAGCGTGGGACAGGAACTTGGTTCACCCCTCCACTTT
once | TRBJ2-3 | TRBV25-1 | . | CASSVPGLRTDTQYF | TGTGCCAGCAGTGTACCGGGCCTTAGAACGGATACGCAGTATTTT
. | TRBJ2-1 | TRBV28 | . | CVSSPTGDEQFF | TGTGTCAGCAGTCCGACGGGGGATGAGCAGTTCTTC
few | TRBJ1-2 | TRBV20-1 | . | CSEIYGYTF | TGCAGCGAGATCTATGGCTACACCTTC
. | TRBJ2-3 | TRBV20-1 | . | CSAIPPTGDTQYF | TGCAGTGCTATCCCTCCAACCGGGGATACGCAGTATTTT
few | TRBJ2-1 | TRBV5-1 | TRBD2 | CASSTSGSLFNEQFF | TGCGCCAGCAGTACGAGCGGGAGTTTGTTCAATGAGCAGTTCTTC
few | TRBJ1-1 | TRBV12-3/TRBV12-4 | TRBD1 | CASSPPGTVNTEAFF | TGTGCCAGCAGTCCTCCCGGGACAGTTAACACTGAAGCTTTCTTT
. | TRBJ1-6 | TRBV12-3/TRBV12-4 | . | CASSLLDRNNSPLHF | TGTGCCAGCAGTTTATTAGACAGGAATAATTCACCCCTCCACTTT
. | TRBJ2-6 | TRBV3-1 | . | CASTTRASGANVLTF | TGTGCCAGCACCACAAGGGCCTCTGGGGCCAACGTCCTGACTTTC
few | TRBJ2-3 | TRBV20-1 | TRBD2 | CSARDSGSGTDTQYF | TGCAGTGCTAGAGACAGCGGGAGCGGCACAGATACGCAGTATTTT
. | TRBJ2-2 | TRBV6-2/TRBV6-3 | . | CASNNEGGTGELFF | TGTGCCAGCAACAACGAGGGGGGCACCGGGGAGCTGTTTTTT
few | TRBJ1-1 | TRBV25-1 | . | CASSAGAGWKTEAFF | TGTGCCAGCAGTGCGGGGGCCGGGTGGAAGACTGAAGCTTTCTTT
. | TRBJ1-6 | TRBV14 | . | CASSQVTQYSPLHF | TGTGCCAGCAGCCAAGTTACCCAGTATTCACCCCTCCACTTT
few | TRBJ1-1 | TRBV10-3 | . | CAISPQEDTEAFF | TGTGCCATCAGTCCACAGGAGGACACTGAAGCTTTCTTT
. | TRBJ2-1 | TRBV12-3/TRBV12-4 | TRBD2 | CTISLDGLFSGEVHEQFF | TGTACCATCAGTTTAGACGGCCTATTTAGCGGGGAGGTCCATGAGCAGTTCTTC
few | TRBJ1-1 | TRBV2 | . | CASSVGEAITEAFF | TGTGCCAGCAGTGTAGGGGAGGCAATCACTGAAGCTTTCTTT
. | TRBJ1-6 | TRBV12-3/TRBV12-4 | TRBD1 | CASSAGGGSPLHF | TGTGCCAGCAGTGCAGGGGGCGGTTCACCCCTCCACTTT
few | TRBJ2-3 | TRBV5-1 | TRBD2 | CASSSWGEGPGTDTQYF | TGCGCCAGCAGCTCCTGGGGGGAGGGCCCGGGCACAGATACGCAGTATTTT
. | TRBJ2-3 | TRBV9 | . | CASSVDQTFDTQYF | TGTGCCAGCAGCGTAGACCAAACCTTTGATACGCAGTATTTT
few | TRBJ1-5 | TRBV7-2 | . | CASSLSLGYQPQHF | TGTGCCAGCAGCTTATCCTTGGGATATCAGCCCCAGCATTTT
. | TRBJ2-2 | TRBV10-3 | . | CAIKGRQDLTGELFF | TGTGCCATCAAGGGAAGGCAGGACCTCACCGGGGAGCTGTTTTTT
few | TRBJ2-3 | TRBV20-1 | . | CSAKMGARADTQYF | TGCAGTGCTAAGATGGGGGCGAGGGCAGATACGCAGTATTTT
few | TRBJ2-5 | TRBV4-2 | TRBD2 | CASSPRTSGGASQETQYF | TGTGCCAGCAGCCCCAGGACTAGCGGGGGGGCCTCCCAAGAGACCCAGTACTTC
once | TRBJ2-5 | TRBV12-3/TRBV12-4 | TRBD1 | CASSPWGQAQQETQYF | TGTGCCAGCAGCCCTTGGGGACAGGCCCAGCAAGAGACCCAGTACTTC
few | TRBJ1-1 | TRBV20-1 | TRBD1 | CSIQGRLEAFF | TGCAGCATACAGGGGCGGCTCGAAGCTTTCTTT
few | TRBJ1-3 | TRBV12-3/TRBV12-4 | TRBD1 | CASTRGQGGNTIYF | TGTGCCAGCACTAGGGGACAGGGAGGGAACACCATATATTTT
. | TRBJ2-3 | TRBV5-1 | . | CASTGQTIAHTDTQYF | TGCGCCAGCACAGGTCAAACTATCGCACACACAGATACGCAGTATTTT
many | TRBJ1-1 | TRBV30 | . | CAWRDLPNEAFF | TGTGCCTGGAGGGACCTTCCTAACGAAGCTTTCTTT
many | TRBJ2-2 | TRBV20-1 | TRBD2 | CSARPGGASGGELFF | TGCAGTGCTAGGCCCGGGGGGGCGTCCGGCGGGGAGCTGTTTTTT
few | TRBJ2-3 | TRBV27 | TRBD1 | CASGFPFGTEKPTDTQYF | TGTGCCAGCGGATTTCCATTCGGGACAGAAAAACCGACAGATACGCAGTATTTT
. | TRBJ2-1 | TRBV29-1 | TRBD1 | CSVEGTGAVNEQFF | TGCAGCGTTGAAGGGACAGGGGCAGTCAATGAGCAGTTCTTC
few | TRBJ2-6 | TRBV5-1 | TRBD1 | CASSSFLTGEAGANVLTF | TGCGCCAGCAGCTCCTTTTTGACAGGGGAGGCTGGGGCCAACGTCCTGACTTTC
few | TRBJ1-1 | TRBV5-1 | TRBD1 | CASSRLDRVTEAFF | TGCGCCAGCAGCCGACTGGACAGGGTTACTGAAGCTTTCTTT